The 10 T cell receptor beta chains reported below all come from one sample, sequenced in a study of Graves' ophthalmopathy and Graves' hyperthyroidism. RNA transcripts served as template for amplifying TCR beta CDR3 sequences. HTBI primers were employed in first-round RT-PCR, then a second-round multiplex PCR followed. TCRdb recomputed calls from the multiplex PCR reads with MiXCR, one row per CDR3 protein. The sample gives 350,000 to 400,000 distinct CDR3 sequences, approximately 20% of which show up once; 1.5% to 2% is in the top ten. Sequencing was done on a sample of peripheral blood. The receptors were sampled from a woman under 30 with Graves' ophthalmopathy.

V and J are TRBV6-2 or TRBV6-3 and TRBJ2-5; 9 bases fit TRBD2. V lost 1 base and J lost 5; bases outside the gene matches: 20. The V gene's germline CDR1 is MNHEY and CDR2 SVGEGT. The CDR3 runs to 20 residues. DNA for the CDR3: TGTGCCAGCAGTTACTTAATAGCGGGAGAGAAAGCGGTATCCGAGGAGACCCAGTACTTC. It translates to CASSYLIAGEKAVSEETQYF.

The chain employs TRBV19 and TRBJ2-5; the match to TRBD2 covers 7 bases. The CDR3 sequence is 15 residues long. Germline loops: CDR1 LNHDA, CDR2 SQIVND (reference sequence). Trimming cost V 3 bases and J 4 bases; bases outside gene matches: 8. The CDR3 coding sequence is TGTGCCAGTAGTATGGGGCGGGAGTTGGGAGAGACCCAGTACTTC. Translating it yields CASSMGRELGETQYF.

This clonotype was seen at least ten times. The chain combines TRBV5-1 with TRBJ2-7; D is ambiguous. Germline CDR1 SGHRS, CDR2 YFSETQ. V was shortened by 1 base and J by 0 bases, with 8 bases between the two germline ends. The CDR3 spans 14 residues. This CDR3 reads CASSLQVSSYEQYF. The CDR3 nucleotides are TGCGCCAGCAGCTTGCAGGTGAGCTCCTACGAGCAGTACTTC.

This clonotype was detected many times. This chain connects TRBV7-3 to TRBJ2-5; the match to TRBD1 covers 7 bases. The J segment lost 5 bases and the V segment lost 2 bases, leaving 8 bases of the junction unmatched. The CDR3 loop spans 15 amino acids. Germline V CDR1 and CDR2: SGHTA, FQGTGA. In nucleotides, the CDR3 is TGTGCCAGCAGCTTAGGTTTTACAGGGGAGGAGACCCAGTACTTC. This encodes CASSLGFTGEETQYF.

This clonotype was observed many times. The V and J genes are TRBV27 and TRBJ2-7; 7 bases agree with TRBD1. The CDR3 contains 15 residues. Unmatched junction bases numbered 6, after V lost 4 bases and J lost 0 bases. Germline-derived CDR1 and CDR2 are MNHEY and SMNVEV (reference sequence). The CDR3 sequence is CASSSSWDSSYEQYF. The CDR3 DNA reads as TGTGCCAGCAGTTCTAGTTGGGACAGCTCCTACGAGCAGTACTTC.

At least ten counts were recorded for this clonotype. This chain connects TRBV7-6 to TRBJ2-5; 14 nucleotides line up with TRBD2. CDR1 SGHVS and CDR2 FNYEAQ come from the germline V gene. The CDR3 runs to 16 residues. The trim removed 5 bases at V and 5 bases at J, leaving 7 bases unmatched. As DNA, the CDR3 is TGTGCCAGCAGCCGACTAGCGGGAGGGCCGAGGGAGACCCAGTACTTC. Residues: CASSRLAGGPRETQYF.

This clonotype was observed many times. The chain is built from TRBV20-1 and TRBJ1-1; possible D gene TRBD1, 5 bases. The V gene's germline CDR1 is DFQATT and CDR2 SNEGSKA (reference sequence). V was pared by 1 base and J by 4 bases, with 10 bases between. This CDR3 has 13 residues. The CDR3 DNA reads TGCAGTGCTAGAGGGCGGGGGAGCACTGAAGCTTTCTTT. It is translated as CSARGRGSTEAFF.

This clonotype appeared many times. This sequence joins TRBV20-1 and TRBJ2-7, with D uncertain. The V end was cut by 6 bases, the J end by 7 bases, with 25 bases between. The CDR3 contains 15 residues. Looked up from germline, CDR1 is DFQATT and CDR2 is SNEGSKA (reference sequence). The CDR3 sequence: CSAASAASPTWEQYF. In DNA form, the CDR3 reads TGCAGTGCCGCGTCCGCCGCTAGTCCTACCTGGGAGCAGTACTTC.

This clonotype was counted many times. The chain links TRBV7-2 to TRBJ2-5, with 10 bases lining up with TRBD1. CDR1 and CDR2 from the germline V gene are SGHTA and FQGNSA. This CDR3 is built from 15 residues. Trimming cost V 3 bases and J 2 bases; bases outside gene matches: 3. CDR3 nucleotides: TGTGCCAGCAGCTTCGACAGGGGGCAGCAAGAGACCCAGTACTTC. Translating it yields CASSFDRGQQETQYF.

In this sample, this clonotype turned up many times. V is TRBV2 and J is TRBJ2-7; TRBD2 aligns across 7 bases. With V trimmed by 5 bases and J by 4 bases, 5 bases remained unmatched. The CDR3 covers 13 residues. The germline CDR1 and CDR2 sequences are SNHLY and FYNNEI. The CDR3 region has the DNA TGTGCCAGCAGTTGGCGGGACTATTACGAGCAGTACTTC. Translated: CASSWRDYYEQYF. The full variable domain, with the rest looked up from reference TRBV2 and TRBJ2-7, is EPEVTQTPSHQVTQMGQEVILRCVPISNHLYFYWYRQILGQKVEFLVSFYNNEISEKSEIFDDQFSVERPDGSNFTLKIRSTKLEDSAMYFCASSWRDYYEQYFGPGTRLTVT.